This T cell receptor (beta chain) came from a study of blood T cell repertoires in COVID-19. Study as a whole: The United States, Italy and Spain supplied acute and convalescent COVID-19 samples. PBMCs, B-cell-depleted T cells, or T cells were the source of the cDNA or gDNA that made up the material.

The V gene lost 0 bases and the J gene lost 5 bases, with 7 bases spanning the gap. Germline loops: CDR1 LGHDT, CDR2 YNNKEL (reference sequence). The CDR3 runs to 13 residues. Per the study methods: For nucleated cells, counts were estimated from reference gene primer amplification. Generated by immunoSEQ multiplex PCR, the TCRdb table keeps only in-frame clones and is missing some. That table furnishes V, J and clone size, whereas the DNA furnished D and trimming. Of fewer than 250,000 clones in the sample, roughly 81% are singletons; the top ten hold about 4%. The sequenced material came from peripheral blood. The origin of this receptor is a man in his fifties with acute or convalescent COVID-19. The V gene is TRBV3-1 (or the pseudogene TRBV3-2), the J gene TRBJ1-1, with D hard to call. This chain's CDR3 is CASSQESRTEAFF. CDR3 nucleotides: TGTGCCAGCAGCCAAGAAAGCCGGACTGAAGCTTTCTTT.